This TCR beta chain was sequenced in a study of T cell changes during pregnancy in multiple sclerosis. Clones were read by immunoSEQ multiplex PCR, and TCRdb kept only the in-frame ones, dropping some. The repertoire holds about 44,000 clones, approximately 92% seen once, with approximately 1.2% in the top ten. The length of the CDR3 is 13 residues. The source is a female donor with multiple sclerosis, enrolled in a pregnancy study. The chain recombines TRBV21-1 with TRBJ2-7; the table assigns TRBD1, which was not confirmed against the DNA. TRBV21-1 is labeled a pseudogene. The sequenced sample was peripheral blood. Here the CDR3 DNA reads TGTGCCAGCAGTCCTACAGGGACACACGAGCAGTACTTC. Its protein product is CASSPTGTHEQYF.